This TCR beta chain comes out of a study of blood T cells in healthy people across ages. This CDR3 contains 18 residues. Per the germline V gene, CDR1 is LGHNA and CDR2 is YSLEER. The V gene lost 0 bases and the J gene lost 6 bases, with 20 bases spanning the gap. A second about 7 to 11 cycle PCR used barcoded and J-beta primers. A template-switch adaptor with 12 random nucleotides tagged each cDNA molecule. MiXCR, applied by TCRdb to the 5' RACE reads, yields one record per CDR3 protein. The repertoire holds around 780,000 distinct CDR3 sequences, with around three fifths as singletons. Source material: blood. V usage is TRBV4-3 and J usage is TRBJ2-2; D might be TRBD2 (5 bases). This sequence originates from a middle-aged man in good health. The CDR3 coding sequence is TGCGCCAGCAGCCAAGATAGGATTCACGGGATGAGGTCCGGGGAGCTGTTTTTT. Residues: CASSQDRIHGMRSGELFF.